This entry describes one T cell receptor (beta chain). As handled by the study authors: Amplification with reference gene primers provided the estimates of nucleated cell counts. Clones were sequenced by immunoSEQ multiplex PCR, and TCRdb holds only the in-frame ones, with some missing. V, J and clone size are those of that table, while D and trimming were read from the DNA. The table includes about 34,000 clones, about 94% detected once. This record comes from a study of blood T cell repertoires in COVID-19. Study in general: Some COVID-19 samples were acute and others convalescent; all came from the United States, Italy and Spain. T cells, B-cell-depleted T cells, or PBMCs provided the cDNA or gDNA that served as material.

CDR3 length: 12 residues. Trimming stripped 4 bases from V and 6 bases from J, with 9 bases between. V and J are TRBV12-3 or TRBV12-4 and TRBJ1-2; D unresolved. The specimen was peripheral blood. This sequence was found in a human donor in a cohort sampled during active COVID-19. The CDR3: CASSWADHGYTF. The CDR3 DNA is TGTGCCAGCAGTTGGGCAGACCATGGCTACACCTTC.